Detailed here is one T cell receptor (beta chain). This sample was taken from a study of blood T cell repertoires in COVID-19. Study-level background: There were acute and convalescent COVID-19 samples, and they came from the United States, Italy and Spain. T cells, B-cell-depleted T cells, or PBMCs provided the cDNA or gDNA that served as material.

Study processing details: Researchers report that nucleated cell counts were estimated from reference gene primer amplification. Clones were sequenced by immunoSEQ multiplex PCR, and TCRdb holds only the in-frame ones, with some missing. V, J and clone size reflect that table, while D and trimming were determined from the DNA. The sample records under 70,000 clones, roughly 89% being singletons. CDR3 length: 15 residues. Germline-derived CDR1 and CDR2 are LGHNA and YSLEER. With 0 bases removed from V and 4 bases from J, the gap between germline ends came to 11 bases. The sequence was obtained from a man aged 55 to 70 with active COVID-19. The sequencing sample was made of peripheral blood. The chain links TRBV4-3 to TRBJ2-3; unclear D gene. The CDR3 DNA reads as TGCGCCAGCAGCCAAGACCCCCTCGTTTCAGATACGCAGTATTTT. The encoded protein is CASSQDPLVSDTQYF.